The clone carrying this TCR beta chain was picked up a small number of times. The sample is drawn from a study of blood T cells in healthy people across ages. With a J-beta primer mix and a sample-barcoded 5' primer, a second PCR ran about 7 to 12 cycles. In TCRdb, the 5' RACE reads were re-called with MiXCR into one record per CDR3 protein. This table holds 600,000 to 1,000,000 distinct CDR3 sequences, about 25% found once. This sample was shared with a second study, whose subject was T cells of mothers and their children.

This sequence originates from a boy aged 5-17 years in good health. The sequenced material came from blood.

CDR3 bases: TGTGCCAGCAGCATCCGACAGGGGCCGAACACTGAAGCTTTCTTT. It is translated as CASSIRQGPNTEAFF. The J gene is TRBJ1-1, the V gene TRBV7-9, with 8 bases aligning to TRBD1. Germline lookup yields CDR1 SEHNR and CDR2 FQNEAQ (reference sequence). This CDR3 comprises 15 residues. After removal of 5 bases from V and 1 base from J, the junction contained 6 bases not matched to a gene.